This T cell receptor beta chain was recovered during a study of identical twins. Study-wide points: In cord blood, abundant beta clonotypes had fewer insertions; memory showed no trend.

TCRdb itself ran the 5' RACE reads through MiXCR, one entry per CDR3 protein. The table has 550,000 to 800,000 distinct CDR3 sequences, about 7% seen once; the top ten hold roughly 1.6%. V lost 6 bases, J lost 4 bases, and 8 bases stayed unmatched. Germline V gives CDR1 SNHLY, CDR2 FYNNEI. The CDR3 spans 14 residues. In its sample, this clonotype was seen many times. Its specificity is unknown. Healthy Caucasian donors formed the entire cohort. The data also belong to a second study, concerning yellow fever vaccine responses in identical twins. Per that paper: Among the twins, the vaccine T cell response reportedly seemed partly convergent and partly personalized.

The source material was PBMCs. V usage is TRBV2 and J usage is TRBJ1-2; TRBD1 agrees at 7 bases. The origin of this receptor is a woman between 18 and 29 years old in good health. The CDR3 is CASRDTGARYGYTF. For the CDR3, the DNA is TGTGCCAGCAGAGACACAGGGGCCCGCTATGGCTACACCTTC. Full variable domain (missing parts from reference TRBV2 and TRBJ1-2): EPEVTQTPSHQVTQMGQEVILRCVPISNHLYFYWYRQILGQKVEFLVSFYNNEISEKSEIFDDQFSVERPDGSNFTLKIRSTKLEDSAMYFCASRDTGARYGYTFGSGTRLTVV.